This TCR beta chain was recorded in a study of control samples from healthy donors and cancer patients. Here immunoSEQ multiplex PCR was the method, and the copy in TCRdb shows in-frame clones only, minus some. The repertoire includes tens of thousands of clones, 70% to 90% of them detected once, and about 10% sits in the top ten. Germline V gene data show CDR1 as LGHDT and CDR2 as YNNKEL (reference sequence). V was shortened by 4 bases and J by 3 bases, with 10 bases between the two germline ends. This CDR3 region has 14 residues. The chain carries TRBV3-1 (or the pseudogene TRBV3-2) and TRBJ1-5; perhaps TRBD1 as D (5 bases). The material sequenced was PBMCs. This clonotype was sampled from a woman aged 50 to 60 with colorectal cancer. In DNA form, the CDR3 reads TGTGCCAGCAGCCTCGGACATAACAATCAGCCCCAGCATTTT. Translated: CASSLGHNNQPQHF.